Each of the 17 T cell receptor beta chains below was sequenced from the same sample in a study of T cells expressing NK-cell markers. TCRdb derives one entry per CDR3 protein from the 5' RACE reads, leaving out DNA. This listing includes 250,000 to 300,000 distinct CDR3 sequences. The material sequenced was blood T cells: a sorted CD56 or NKG2C T cell subset, CD4+ or CD8+ T cells, or bulk PBMC T cells (not recorded which). These TCRs come from a man between 18 and 29 years old in good health.

The V and J genes are TRBV7-2 and TRBJ1-3. CDR1 SGHTA and CDR2 FQGNSA come from the germline V gene. This CDR3 has 14 residues. CDR3: CASSHPPPGNTIYF.

The rearrangement joins TRBV7-2 to TRBJ2-7; TCRdb's D gene call, TRBD2, goes unchecked for lack of DNA. This CDR3 has 15 amino acids. The germline gives CDR1 SGHTA, CDR2 FQGNSA. The CDR3 protein is CASSSLLGRSSEQYF.

This chain connects TRBV7-3 to TRBJ2-1. CDR1 is SGHTA and CDR2 is FQGTGA in the germline V gene. CDR3 size: 15 residues. CDR3 region: CASSETGRSYNEQFF.

CDR3 region: CASSLVPGQGHQPQHF. The V and J genes are TRBV5-5 and TRBJ1-5; TCRdb's D gene call, TRBD1, goes unchecked for lack of DNA. The CDR3 loop spans 16 amino acids. The germline gives CDR1 SGHKS, CDR2 YYEKEE (reference sequence).

The chain recombines TRBV29-1 with TRBJ1-3; lacking DNA, the TRBD1 call made by TCRdb goes unchecked. The CDR3 consists of 14 residues. CDR1 and CDR2 from the germline V gene are SQVTM and ANQGSEA. This chain's CDR3 is CSANRDHSGNTIYF. Full variable domain (rest looked up from reference TRBV29-1 and TRBJ1-3): SAVISQKPSRDICQRGTSLTIQCQVDSQVTMMFWYRQQPGQSLTLIATANQGSEATYESGFVIDKFPISRPNLTFSTLTVSNMSPEDSSIYLCSANRDHSGNTIYFGEGSWLTVV.

The V gene is TRBV12-3 or TRBV12-4, the J gene TRBJ1-2; TCRdb outputs TRBD1, but without DNA this stays unchecked. The CDR3 consists of 14 residues. CDR3 sequence: CASRGQEIAYGYTF.

The chain combines TRBV25-1 with TRBJ2-3; the D call of TRBD2 rests on TCRdb alone, since no DNA is present to check it. Per the germline V gene, CDR1 is MGHDK and CDR2 is SYGVNS. The CDR3 is 15 residues long. CDR3 sequence: CASSDSGRVADTQYF.

The J gene is TRBJ2-3, the V gene TRBV5-4; TCRdb outputs TRBD1, but without DNA this stays unchecked. The CDR3 is 15 amino acids. Germline assignment: CDR1 SGHNT and CDR2 YYREEE (reference sequence). CDR3 sequence reads: CASSTGQGAADTQYF. Based on the CDR3 plus reference TRBV5-4 and TRBJ2-3, the full variable domain is ETGVTQSPTHLIKTRGQQVTLRCSSQSGHNTVSWYQQALGQGPQFIFQYYREEENGRGNFPPRFSGLQFPNYSSELNVNALELDDSALYLCASSTGQGAADTQYFGPGTRLTVL.

V is TRBV11-2 and J is TRBJ1-3; TCRdb's D call of TRBD1 is untestable without DNA. Germline CDR1 SGHAT, CDR2 FQNNGV. CDR3 length equals 17 residues. The CDR3 is CASSLEVPANSGNTIYF. The full variable domain, its missing parts supplied by reference TRBV11-2 and TRBJ1-3, is EAGVAQSPRYKIIEKRQSVAFWCNPISGHATLYWYQQILGQGPKLLIQFQNNGVVDDSQLPKDRFSAERLKGVDSTLKIQPAKLEDSAVYLCASSLEVPANSGNTIYFGEGSWLTVV.

This chain connects TRBV29-1 to TRBJ2-5; the TCRdb D gene call, TRBD1, has no DNA to confirm it. CDR3 length equals 13 residues. CDR1 and CDR2 (germline): SQVTM, ANQGSEA. The CDR3 loop reads CSVRAILKETQYF.

The chain links TRBV9 to TRBJ2-3. The CDR3 has 15 residues. The germline V gene encodes CDR1 SGDLS and CDR2 YYNGEE. The chain's CDR3 is CASSVVEYGTDTQYF.

The rearrangement joins TRBV12-3 or TRBV12-4 to TRBJ2-2. There are 13 residues in the CDR3. The CDR3 reads CASSNRKPGELFF.

CDR3: CASSFSAGGGDEQFF. The chain is built from TRBV7-2 and TRBJ2-1; no DNA is available, so the TRBD2 call from TCRdb remains unchecked. Germline V lookup: CDR1 SGHTA, CDR2 FQGNSA. The CDR3 contains 15 residues. The full variable domain, in which reference TRBV7-2 and TRBJ2-1 provide the parts outside the CDR3, is GAGVSQSPSNKVTEKGKDVELRCDPISGHTALYWYRQSLGQGLEFLIYFQGNSAPDKSGLPSDRFSAERTGGSVSTLTIQRTQQEDSAVYLCASSFSAGGGDEQFFGPGTRLTVL.

This chain connects TRBV6-2 or TRBV6-3 to TRBJ1-5; TCRdb reports TRBD1, a call that lacks DNA to check it against. The CDR3 consists of 13 residues. Germline CDR1 is MNHEY and CDR2 is SVGEGT. This CDR3 reads CASKDRTNQPQHF.

The CDR3 protein is CAVGYGAKNIQYF. J is TRBJ2-4 and V is TRBV12-3 or TRBV12-4. The CDR3 is 13 amino acids.

The rearrangement uses TRBV7-8 and TRBJ1-4; TCRdb gives TRBD1 as the D gene, but with no DNA this cannot be confirmed. CDR1 SGHVS and CDR2 FQNEAQ come from the germline V gene. The CDR3 totals 14 residues. The CDR3 reads CASSPGQGNEKLFF.

The gene calls are TRBV4-3 and TRBJ2-1; TCRdb names TRBD2, which stays unverified in the absence of DNA. CDR1 is LGHNA and CDR2 is YSLEER in the germline V gene. CDR3 length: 15 residues. CDR3 amino acids: CASSQGGTRNNEQFF.